These 23 T cell receptor beta chains originate from one sample sequenced in a study of shared clonotypes between healthy human individuals. The assay was immunoSEQ multiplex PCR, and TCRdb's table has in-frame clones only and misses some. The sample yields a few hundred thousand clones, roughly 85% seen once. The specimen sequenced was PBMCs. All receptors come from a woman in her forties in good health. Some clones in this sample may be carry-over from other donors' samples.

Comments on this clone: In the same sample, other DNA sequences code for this CDR3. J is TRBJ2-7 and V is TRBV19, with D perhaps matching TRBD1 (6 bases). The germline V and J ends were trimmed by 3 bases and 2 bases, with 11 bases remaining between them. CDR1 is LNHDA and CDR2 is SQIVND in the germline V gene (reference sequence). CDR3 length: 14 residues. The DNA for the CDR3 is TGTGCCAGTAGTATGGGCAGGGGACCCTACGAGCAGTACTTC. Amino acids: CASSMGRGPYEQYF.

The V gene is TRBV28, the J gene TRBJ2-3; D possibly corresponds to TRBD1 (5 bases). This CDR3 is 16 amino acids long. CDR1 is MDHEN and CDR2 is SYDVKM in the germline V gene. Trimming cost V 5 bases and J 3 bases, with 18 bases left between them. The CDR3 bases are TGTGCCAGCAGTACGCTACAGGTCATGGGGACAGATACGCAGTATTTT. It is translated as CASSTLQVMGTDTQYF.

This sequence joins TRBV7-9 and TRBJ1-1; no clear D gene. V lost 5 bases and J lost 5, with 9 bases in between. CDR1 and CDR2 from the germline V gene are SEHNR and FQNEAQ (reference sequence). CDR3 length: 12 residues. This CDR3 reads CASSRVGTEAFF. DNA of the CDR3: TGTGCCAGCAGCCGGGTGGGGACTGAAGCTTTCTTT.

CDR3 DNA sequence: TGTGCCAGCAGTGGGTTGACAGGGGTCATCACAGATACGCAGTATTTT. Its protein product is CASSGLTGVITDTQYF. The genes are TRBV2 and TRBJ2-3, with 8 positions matching TRBD1. J lost 2 bases, V lost 4 bases, and 8 bases had no gene match. The CDR3 extends over 16 amino acids. The germline V gene has CDR1 SNHLY and CDR2 FYNNEI.

Comments on this clone: This may stem from a read error, because a much larger clone lies one nucleotide away. The V and J genes are TRBV9 and TRBJ1-3; TRBD1 matches at 7 bases. The germline V gene encodes CDR1 SGDLS and CDR2 YYNGEE. V lost 4 bases and J lost 2; bases outside the gene matches: 6. The CDR3 contains 15 residues. This chain's CDR3 is CASSPQTGPGNTIYF. The CDR3 bases are TGTGCCAGCAGCCCCCAGACAGGGCCTGGAAACACCATATATTTT.

The gene calls are TRBV4-1 and TRBJ2-1; 7 bases line up with TRBD2. The V gene's germline CDR1 is MGHRA and CDR2 YSYEKL. V lost 1 base and J lost 6; bases outside the gene matches: 9. CDR3 size: 16 residues. The CDR3 loop reads CASSQVGEGQGNEQFF. Here the CDR3 DNA reads TGCGCCAGCAGCCAAGTGGGGGAGGGCCAGGGCAATGAGCAGTTCTTC.

V gene TRBV7-6 combines with J gene TRBJ2-3; weak D call: TRBD1 (5 bases). V was trimmed by 2 bases and J by 0 bases, leaving 9 bases between them. CDR3 size: 15 residues. Germline CDR1 SGHVS, CDR2 FNYEAQ. The CDR3 reads CASSLRQPSTDTQYF. The CDR3 DNA follows: TGTGCCAGCAGCTTACGACAGCCTAGCACAGATACGCAGTATTTT.

This chain's CDR3 is CASSYYGSNQPQHF. Written as DNA, the CDR3 is TGTGCCAGCAGTTACTACGGTAGCAATCAGCCCCAGCATTTT. The chain employs TRBV6-6 and TRBJ1-5; no clear D gene. The CDR3 totals 14 residues. Germline loops: CDR1 MNHNY, CDR2 SVGAGI (reference sequence). The V end lost 1 base, the J end lost 0 bases, and 4 bases lay between the germline ends.

The chain employs TRBV4-2 and TRBJ2-1; tentatively, D is TRBD1 (6 bases). From germline, CDR1 is LGHNA and CDR2 YNFKEQ. The CDR3 has 16 amino acids. Trimming removed 0 bases from V and 3 bases from J, with 12 bases in between. The CDR3 region has the DNA TGTGCCAGCAGCCAAGAGGTACAGGGAAGCTACAATGAGCAGTTCTTC. It yields the protein CASSQEVQGSYNEQFF.

This sequence joins TRBV7-3 and TRBJ2-7, with D perhaps matching TRBD2 (6 bases). The CDR3 contains 13 residues. Germline CDR1 SGHTA, CDR2 FQGTGA. Trimming left V 6 bases short and J 3 bases short, with 12 bases between. As DNA, the CDR3 is TGTGCCAGCAGATCACGGGAGAGCTACGAGCAGTACTTC. Encoded protein: CASRSRESYEQYF. Variable domain in full (rest from reference TRBV7-3 and TRBJ2-7): GAGVSQTPSNKVTEKGKYVELRCDPISGHTALYWYRQSLGQGPEFLIYFQGTGAADDSGLPNDRFFAVRPEGSVSTLKIQRTERGDSAVYLCASRSRESYEQYFGPGTRLTVT.

J is TRBJ2-1 and V is TRBV5-1, with 7 bases aligning to TRBD2. The germline CDR1 and CDR2 sequences are SGHRS and YFSETQ. The CDR3 spans 16 residues. V shed 0 bases and J 6 bases; nucleotides not matched to a gene: 9. The chain's CDR3 is CASSLVGPSGGNEQFF. The CDR3 DNA sequence: TGCGCCAGCAGCTTGGTCGGGCCTAGCGGTGGCAATGAGCAGTTCTTC. Using reference TRBV5-1 and TRBJ2-1 for the parts outside the CDR3, the full variable domain is KAGVTQTPRYLIKTRGQQVTLSCSPISGHRSVSWYQQTPGQGLQFLFEYFSETQRNKGNFPGRFSGRQFSNSRSEMNVSTLELGDSALYLCASSLVGPSGGNEQFFGPGTRLTVL.

The chain joins TRBV19 to TRBJ2-7; 12 bases agree with TRBD2. Trimming removed 4 bases from V and 2 bases from J; junction bases left unmatched: 6. Germline lookup yields CDR1 LNHDA and CDR2 SQIVND (reference sequence). The CDR3 has 16 residues. DNA for the CDR3: TGTGCCAGTAGTACCTCGCTAGCGGGAGGGCCCTACGAGCAGTACTTC. Translation: CASSTSLAGGPYEQYF. Complete variable domain (other parts from reference TRBV19 and TRBJ2-7): DGGITQSPKYLFRKEGQNVTLSCEQNLNHDAMYWYRQDPGQGLRLIYYSQIVNDFQKGDIAEGYSVSREKKESFPLTVTSAQKNPTAFYLCASSTSLAGGPYEQYFGPGTRLTVT.

V and J are TRBV5-4 and TRBJ2-7; TRBD2 is a possible D gene (7 bases). CDR3 length: 16 residues. V shed 0 bases and J shed 2 bases, with 15 bases lying between them. CDR1 and CDR2 from the germline V gene are SGHNT and YYREEE (reference sequence). The CDR3: CASSLVGGRTAYEQYF. CDR3 nucleotide sequence: TGTGCCAGCAGCTTGGTGGGGGGGCGGACAGCCTACGAGCAGTACTTC.

The chain has TRBV7-2 and TRBJ2-7; D may be TRBD2 (6 bases). The germline gives CDR1 SGHTA, CDR2 FQGNSA. Trimming left V 2 bases short and J 0 bases short, with 8 bases between. The CDR3 has 14 residues. This chain's CDR3 is CASSLLGGSYEQYF. For the CDR3, the DNA is TGTGCCAGCAGCTTACTGGGAGGCTCCTACGAGCAGTACTTC.

The rearrangement joins TRBV6-6 to TRBJ1-4; 10 nucleotides agree with TRBD1. The germline V gene encodes CDR1 MNHNY and CDR2 SVGAGI (reference sequence). The junction had 6 bases not matched to a gene; V was cut back by 5 bases and J by 6 bases. This CDR3 is built from 15 residues. The CDR3 protein is CASSPWTGGDEKLFF. The DNA for the CDR3 is TGTGCCAGCAGTCCGTGGACAGGGGGGGATGAAAAACTGTTTTTT.

The chain employs TRBV21-1 and TRBJ2-7; TRBD1 reflects the table's D call only, with no check against the DNA. TRBV21-1 is deemed a pseudogene. The CDR3 has 16 residues. The DNA of the CDR3 is TGTGCCAGCAGCAAACGACAGGACAGGGGTGGCTACGAGCAGTACTTC. Translating it yields CASSKRQDRGGYEQYF.

The chain links TRBV11-3 to TRBJ2-1; TRBD1 matches 9 bases. V lost 5 bases, J lost 10 bases, and 9 bases stayed unmatched. The CDR3 totals 14 residues. The germline CDR1 and CDR2 sequences are SGHNT and YENEEA. CDR3 bases: TGTGCCAGCAGCCCCGGGACAGGGTTCAGAGAGCAGTTCTTC. Its protein product is CASSPGTGFREQFF.

This clone came up once. The gene calls are TRBV28 and TRBJ2-4, with D possibly called TRBD1 or TRBD2 (5 bases each). Trimming shortened V by 2 bases and J by 1 base, and 12 bases separated the two germline ends. CDR3 length: 16 residues. Germline-derived CDR1 and CDR2 are MDHEN and SYDVKM. CDR3 nucleotides: TGTGCCAGCAGTTTAATGGGGGATTTGGCCAAAAACATTCAGTACTTC. This gives the protein CASSLMGDLAKNIQYF.

With respect to this clone: In the same sample, other DNA sequences code for this CDR3. The chain is built from TRBV19 and TRBJ2-2; possibly TRBD1 for D (5 bases). CDR1 is LNHDA, CDR2 SQIVND, per germline (reference sequence). V gave up 6 bases and J gave up 1 base, with 6 bases separating them. The CDR3 runs to 13 residues. Here the CDR3 DNA reads TGTGCCAGTAGCACAGGGAACACCGGGGAGCTGTTTTTT. As protein: CASSTGNTGELFF.

The chain uses TRBV21-1 and TRBJ1-2; the tabulated D call, TRBD1, remains unverified against the DNA. TRBV21-1 is labeled a pseudogene. The CDR3 totals 16 residues. The CDR3 loop reads CASSKWWTGGGYGYTF. In nucleotides, the CDR3 is TGTGCCAGCAGCAAATGGTGGACAGGGGGCGGCTATGGCTACACCTTC.

The chain combines TRBV5-1 with TRBJ2-3, with 9 bases fitting TRBD2. Germline V lookup: CDR1 SGHRS, CDR2 YFSETQ. The CDR3 has 15 residues. V gave up 5 bases and J gave up 6 bases; unmatched junction bases: 10. In DNA form, the CDR3 reads TGCGCCAGCAGGACTAGCGGCACCGGGGGGGATACGCAGTATTTT. The encoded protein is CASRTSGTGGDTQYF. Full variable domain (rest looked up from reference TRBV5-1 and TRBJ2-3): KAGVTQTPRYLIKTRGQQVTLSCSPISGHRSVSWYQQTPGQGLQFLFEYFSETQRNKGNFPGRFSGRQFSNSRSEMNVSTLELGDSALYLCASRTSGTGGDTQYFGPGTRLTVL.

The V call is TRBV28, the J call TRBJ2-5; TRBD2 aligns across 11 bases. J lost 4 bases, V lost 4 bases, and 2 bases had no gene match. This CDR3 contains 14 residues. Germline assignment: CDR1 MDHEN and CDR2 SYDVKM. CDR3 in amino acids: CASSYGLAGETQYF. The CDR3 nucleotides read TGTGCCAGCAGTTATGGACTAGCGGGAGAGACCCAGTACTTC.

The V gene is TRBV5-1, the J gene TRBJ2-3; D is ambiguous. Per germline, CDR1 SGHRS and CDR2 YFSETQ. There are 16 residues in the CDR3. The V gene lost 0 bases and the J gene lost 2 bases, with 13 bases spanning the gap. This CDR3 is CASSLEGRVYTDTQYF. The DNA for the CDR3 is TGCGCCAGCAGCTTGGAAGGCAGAGTCTACACAGATACGCAGTATTTT.